This TCR beta chain was captured in a study of T cell repertoires in cytomegalovirus infection. Turning to the study itself: Both recently identified HLA-C-restricted and well-studied HLA-B-restricted CMV epitopes were used in the study. A matching HLA type, together with CMV infection, was signaled by public TCR beta signatures.

With regard to this clonotype: Its target is unknown.

Trimming removed 8 bases at V and 2 bases at J, with 15 bases between. Germline V CDR1 and CDR2: SGHTA, FQGNSA. This CDR3 comprises 14 residues. Broader study findings: HLA-C-restricted CMV-specific TCR beta clonotypes were dominant in the ex vivo response.

One entry per CDR3 protein results from TCRdb running MiXCR on the reads. The table records approximately 730,000 distinct CDR3 sequences, around 32% of them present only once. The rearrangement uses TRBV7-2 and TRBJ2-5, with TRBD1 as a possible D gene (6 bases). The sample in question was cultured PBMCs, obtained from culture after CMV antigen stimulation. This sequence originates from a human donor in good health (CMV status not recorded). Some clones in this sample may be carry-over from other donors' samples. The CDR3 region is CASSLDSYQETQYF. CDR3 sequence (DNA): TGTGCCAGCTCATTGGACAGCTATCAAGAGACCCAGTACTTC.